This TCR beta chain comes out of a study of spatial heterogeneity in lung cancer. Looking at the study overall: Bulk RNA-seq from matched material yielded a T cell module score that correlated strongly with TCR transcript counts in tumor regions.

Study-level points and caveats: Tumors with more nonsynonymous mutations had more expanded intratumoral alpha and beta TCRs.

Time point here: sample taken at primary tumor resection. In each case, whole RNA from tumor, nontumor lung or frozen PBMC was sequenced unsorted. On each TCR cDNA molecule, a unique molecular identifier was present. MiXCR, run by TCRdb on the 5' RACE reads, gives a single entry per CDR3 protein. The sample includes fewer than 30,000 distinct CDR3 sequences, approximately 7% of them seen just once. Germline V gene sequence: CDR1 DFQATT, CDR2 SNEGSKA (reference sequence). The CDR3 sequence is 17 residues long. The trim removed 1 base at V and 2 bases at J, leaving 6 bases unmatched. This clonotype came up once. The antigen remains undetermined.

Sample: lung tumor tissue, taken at surgery. The chain employs TRBV20-1 and TRBJ2-1; 12 positions agree with TRBD2. The TCR originated in a male donor with early-stage non-small cell lung cancer. The CDR3 DNA reads TGCAGTGCTAGAGTCACGCTAGCGGGGGGGCCCTACAATGAGCAGTTCTTC. Translated: CSARVTLAGGPYNEQFF.